One and the same sample provided the 30 T cell receptor beta chains below, sequenced in a study of blood T cells in healthy people across ages. Primed by a sample-barcoded 5' primer and a J-beta primer mix, a second PCR proceeded for about 7 to 12 cycles. TCRdb re-analysed the 5' RACE reads in MiXCR, keeping a single row per CDR3 protein. Of under 1 million distinct CDR3 sequences in the sample, roughly 44% were seen once. Input material: blood. All receptors derive from a man aged 60-69 years in good health.

The sample holds a few counts of this clonotype. V and J are TRBV27 and TRBJ1-2; unclear D gene. CDR1 and CDR2 from the germline V gene are MNHEY and SMNVEV (reference sequence). Trimming cost V 0 bases and J 2 bases, with 13 bases left between them. The CDR3 contains 16 residues. Here the CDR3 DNA reads TGTGCCAGCAGTTTATCGAAGGCAGTGACGAACTATGGCTACACCTTC. This sequence encodes CASSLSKAVTNYGYTF.

This clonotype has at least ten counts. The chain is built from TRBV10-3 and TRBJ2-7; D perhaps matches TRBD1 (5 bases). The V and J ends lost 7 bases and 0 bases respectively, with 13 bases between them. The length of the CDR3 is 14 residues. Germline CDR1 reads ENHRY; CDR2 reads SYGVKD. The CDR3, as DNA: TGTGCCATCAATTCCCAGGGCAGCTCCTACGAGCAGTACTTC. It yields the protein CAINSQGSSYEQYF.

The gene calls are TRBV7-2 and TRBJ2-3; 8 bases match TRBD2. CDR3 length equals 15 residues. Per the germline V gene, CDR1 is SGHTA and CDR2 is FQGNSA. Losses at the gene ends were 6 bases for V and 1 base for J; bases not matched to a gene: 6. The CDR3: CASRLKAGGTDTQYF. CDR3 bases: TGTGCCAGCAGACTTAAAGCGGGGGGCACAGATACGCAGTATTTT.

Only a few counts were recorded for this clonotype. The chain employs TRBV5-1 and TRBJ1-4; D is undetermined. CDR1 is SGHRS, CDR2 YFSETQ, per germline. CDR3 length: 15 amino acids. V was clipped by 1 base and J by 5 bases, with 12 bases between them. The CDR3: CASSLWSSMNEKLFF. DNA of the CDR3: TGCGCCAGCAGCTTGTGGTCGAGCATGAATGAAAAACTGTTTTTT.

On this clonotype itself: With a much larger clone just one base away, this may be a read error. V is TRBV29-1 and J is TRBJ2-1; the D is unclear. This CDR3 spans 12 amino acids. V was pared by 4 bases and J by 10 bases, with 14 bases between. Germline CDR1 SQVTM, CDR2 ANQGSEA. The CDR3, as DNA: TGCAGCGTTGGGAACAGTCTTTTCGAGCAGTTCTTC. Encoded protein: CSVGNSLFEQFF.

This clonotype was counted between two and nine times. The chain uses TRBV25-1 and TRBJ2-1; 8 nucleotides agree with TRBD1. The CDR3 runs to 15 residues. The V and J ends lost 2 bases and 1 base, in that order; junction bases with no gene match: 1. Germline CDR1 MGHDK, CDR2 SYGVNS. Here the CDR3 DNA reads TGTGCCAGCAGTGAACGACAGGGGTCCTACAATGAGCAGTTCTTC. Translation: CASSERQGSYNEQFF.

The chain uses TRBV20-1 and TRBJ2-1; TRBD1 matches 7 bases. With V trimmed by 6 bases and J by 4 bases, 9 bases remained unmatched. This CDR3 has 14 amino acids. The germline V gene has CDR1 DFQATT and CDR2 SNEGSKA (reference sequence). The CDR3 sequence is CSAHDREAYNEQFF. The CDR3 DNA is TGCAGTGCACACGACAGGGAAGCGTACAATGAGCAGTTCTTC.

The V call is TRBV20-1, the J call TRBJ1-5, with 10 bases that match TRBD1. J lost 7 bases, V lost 5 bases, and 5 bases had no gene match. Germline assignment: CDR1 DFQATT and CDR2 SNEGSKA (reference sequence). The CDR3 contains 13 residues. CDR3 bases: TGCAGTGCTTCGGACAGGGGGTTCCAGCCCCAGCATTTT. Protein: CSASDRGFQPQHF.

This clonotype was seen a handful of times. The CDR3 loop is CASSLSLGLRHEQYF. The CDR3 DNA reads as TGTGCCAGCAGCTTAAGTCTTGGCCTTCGGCACGAGCAGTACTTC. V gene TRBV11-2 combines with J gene TRBJ2-7, with unresolved D. The germline V gene encodes CDR1 SGHAT and CDR2 FQNNGV. The CDR3 runs to 15 residues. V gave up 2 bases and J gave up 5 bases, with 16 bases separating them.

This clonotype was picked up many times. This chain connects TRBV3-1 to TRBJ2-7; D uncertain. V was clipped by 4 bases and J by 6 bases, with 13 bases between them. The V gene's germline CDR1 is LGHDT and CDR2 YNNKEL (reference sequence). The CDR3 consists of 13 residues. Here the CDR3 DNA reads TGTGCCAGCAGCCGCCAGAGTTTGGGCGAGCAGTACTTC. It codes for CASSRQSLGEQYF.

This clonotype has a handful of counts. The genes are TRBV7-9 and TRBJ2-7; 9 positions agree with TRBD1. The V gene's germline CDR1 is SEHNR and CDR2 FQNEAQ (reference sequence). The V gene end was trimmed by 8 bases and the J gene end by 0 bases; junction bases not matched to a gene: 8. This CDR3 region has 15 residues. The CDR3 DNA is TGTGCCAGCCGAAGGGGGACAGGGCCCTCCTACGAGCAGTACTTC. Translating gives CASRRGTGPSYEQYF.

The chain is built from TRBV27 and TRBJ2-5, with 8 bases identical to TRBD1. This CDR3 has 15 residues. Germline V lookup: CDR1 MNHEY, CDR2 SMNVEV (reference sequence). Trimming cost V 6 bases and J 1 base; bases outside gene matches: 7. The DNA of the CDR3 is TGTGCCAGCAGCCGAGACAGGGGACTCCAAGAGACCCAGTACTTC. Its translation is CASSRDRGLQETQYF.

The V gene is TRBV20-1, the J gene TRBJ1-1, with TRBD1 as a possible D gene (6 bases). Germline V gives CDR1 DFQATT, CDR2 SNEGSKA (reference sequence). The CDR3 length is 15 residues. V was clipped by 1 base and J by 7 bases, with 19 bases between them. The CDR3, as DNA: TGCAGTGCTAGAGGAGCTGGGGGCTCCTCGGGTGAAGCTTTCTTT. Translating gives CSARGAGGSSGEAFF.

This chain uses TRBV24-1 with TRBJ2-5; D may be TRBD1 (6 bases). From germline, CDR1 is KGHDR and CDR2 SFDVKD. The V end lost 6 bases, the J end lost 2 bases, and 9 bases lay between the germline ends. The CDR3 runs to 13 residues. CDR3 amino acids: CATSPDRQETQYF. CDR3 in DNA: TGTGCCACCAGTCCGGACAGACAAGAGACCCAGTACTTC.

This clonotype showed up just a few times. V is TRBV20-1 and J is TRBJ2-7, with 9 bases identical to TRBD2. There are 16 residues in the CDR3. Germline-derived CDR1 and CDR2 are DFQATT and SNEGSKA (reference sequence). J gave up 3 bases and V 0 bases, and 9 bases lay outside the gene matches. The CDR3 DNA sequence: TGCAGTGCTAGAGACCTAGCGGGGCTCCCGGGCTACGAGCAGTACTTC. As protein: CSARDLAGLPGYEQYF.

This chain connects TRBV12-3 or TRBV12-4 to TRBJ1-5, with D hard to call. V was trimmed by 8 bases and J by 9 bases, leaving 11 bases between them. This CDR3 has 11 residues. CDR3 DNA sequence: TGTGCCAGCGGCGACGAACCGCCCCAGCATTTT. This gives the protein CASGDEPPQHF.

This chain links TRBV6-5 with TRBJ1-1; unclear D gene. The CDR3 has 14 amino acids. Germline V gene sequence: CDR1 MNHEY, CDR2 SVGAGI. V lost 7 bases and J 0 bases, leaving 12 bases between the germline ends. The CDR3 sequence is CASTPGLLNTEAFF. In DNA, the CDR3 is TGTGCCAGCACCCCAGGACTATTGAACACTGAAGCTTTCTTT.

There are a few counts of this clonotype. This chain connects TRBV20-1 to TRBJ2-7; 8 bases map to TRBD2. This CDR3 has 16 amino acids. Germline CDR1 DFQATT, CDR2 SNEGSKA (reference sequence). V lost 3 bases, J lost 2 bases, and 12 bases stayed unmatched. CDR3 in amino acids: CSARPVGAGVAYEQYF. The CDR3, as DNA: TGCAGTGCTAGGCCAGTCGGAGCGGGGGTCGCCTACGAGCAGTACTTC.

The V call is TRBV11-2, the J call TRBJ2-1, with 10 bases lining up with TRBD1. Germline loops: CDR1 SGHAT, CDR2 FQNNGV. V was pared by 1 base and J by 5 bases, with 8 bases of the junction left unmatched. The CDR3 totals 17 residues. As DNA, the CDR3 is TGTGCCAGCAGCTTAGTTTGGGACAGGGGAAGGGACAATGAGCAGTTCTTC. Protein: CASSLVWDRGRDNEQFF. Looking up the rest from reference TRBV11-2 and TRBJ2-1 gives the full variable domain: EAGVAQSPRYKIIEKRQSVAFWCNPISGHATLYWYQQILGQGPKLLIQFQNNGVVDDSQLPKDRFSAERLKGVDSTLKIQPAKLEDSAVYLCASSLVWDRGRDNEQFFGPGTRLTVL.

As DNA, the CDR3 is TGCAGCGTTGAATGGGGAACTAGTACAATTACCGGGGAGCTGTTTTTT. Its protein is CSVEWGTSTITGELFF. This chain joins TRBV29-1 and TRBJ2-2, with TRBD2 as a possible D gene (5 bases). Germline assignment: CDR1 SQVTM and CDR2 ANQGSEA. The ends were cut back, 2 bases at V and 5 bases at J, with 18 bases in the middle. This CDR3 contains 16 residues.

The rearrangement uses TRBV7-9 and TRBJ2-3; the D gene is possibly TRBD2 (6 bases). V was trimmed by 0 bases and J by 6 bases, leaving 16 bases between them. The CDR3 has 16 amino acids. The germline V gene has CDR1 SEHNR and CDR2 FQNEAQ (reference sequence). DNA for the CDR3: TGTGCCAGCAGCTTAGCGGGCCCTCGGGGGTCGGATACGCAGTATTTT. Its translation is CASSLAGPRGSDTQYF. Combining the CDR3 with reference TRBV7-9 and TRBJ2-3 gives the whole variable domain DTGVSQNPRHKITKRGQNVTFRCDPISEHNRLYWYRQTLGQGPEFLTYFQNEAQLEKSRLLSDRFSAERPKGSFSTLEIQRTEQGDSAMYLCASSLAGPRGSDTQYFGPGTRLTVL.

This clonotype turned up a few times. This sequence joins TRBV20-1 and TRBJ2-1; 13 bases are a match to TRBD2. The DNA end is a closer match to TRBJ2-7, so the J assignment may be wrong. Germline V lookup: CDR1 DFQATT, CDR2 SNEGSKA (reference sequence). The CDR3 length is 16 residues. This CDR3 reads CSATTSGGAAYNEQYF. The CDR3 DNA reads as TGCAGTGCTACAACTAGCGGGGGGGCCGCATACAATGAGCAGTACTTC.

The CDR3, as DNA: TGTGCCAGCAGCTGGGGTAGCGGGGAGGGTTACGAGCAGTACTTC. It is translated as CASSWGSGEGYEQYF. The chain has TRBV7-8 and TRBJ2-7, with 8 bases that match TRBD2. This CDR3 spans 15 amino acids. Germline V lookup: CDR1 SGHVS, CDR2 FQNEAQ. Losses at the gene ends were 4 bases for V and 4 bases for J; bases not matched to a gene: 9.

CDR3 DNA: TGTGCCATCAGTGAGTCCCGGACAGGTAACACCTACGAGCAGTACTTC. Residues: CAISESRTGNTYEQYF. The rearrangement uses TRBV10-3 and TRBJ2-7; TRBD1 agrees at 7 bases. Per germline, CDR1 ENHRY and CDR2 SYGVKD. V shed 0 bases and J 2 bases; nucleotides not matched to a gene: 7. The CDR3 consists of 16 residues.

This clonotype was seen ten or more times. Here the CDR3 reads CASSPLGGSSYNEQFF. The DNA for the CDR3 is TGTGCCAGCAGCCCGTTGGGCGGTAGCTCCTACAATGAGCAGTTCTTC. The chain is built from TRBV7-2 and TRBJ2-1; no clear D gene. Trimming removed 5 bases at V and 0 bases at J, with 14 bases between. CDR3 length: 16 residues. The germline V gene has CDR1 SGHTA and CDR2 FQGNSA.

This clonotype was seen just once. This chain's CDR3 is CASRDTSGETDTQYF. For the CDR3, the DNA is TGTGCCAGCAGGGATACTAGCGGGGAGACAGATACGCAGTATTTT. The chain has TRBV28 and TRBJ2-3; 10 bases line up with TRBD2. CDR1 MDHEN and CDR2 SYDVKM come from the germline V gene. Germline trimming cut 6 bases from V and 3 bases from J; bases unmatched to any gene: 6. This CDR3 is built from 15 residues.

This clonotype was found a few times. The chain joins TRBV10-3 to TRBJ1-2; no firm D call. This CDR3 is 13 amino acids long. Trimming took off 4 bases at V and 3 bases at J, with 9 bases between the two ends. Looked up from germline, CDR1 is ENHRY and CDR2 is SYGVKD. CDR3 protein: CAISGSTHYGYTF. DNA of the CDR3: TGTGCCATCAGTGGATCGACTCACTATGGCTACACCTTC.

The chain joins TRBV5-1 to TRBJ2-7; TRBD1 agrees at 12 bases. The J segment lost 7 bases and the V segment lost 3 bases, leaving 8 bases of the junction unmatched. Per the germline V gene, CDR1 is SGHRS and CDR2 is YFSETQ. The CDR3 has 15 amino acids. The CDR3 sequence: CASSSGDRGRLEQYF. CDR3 DNA sequence: TGCGCCAGCAGCTCCGGGGACAGGGGGCGCTTAGAGCAGTACTTC.

This clonotype was seen a few times. DNA of the CDR3: TGTGCCAGCAGGTCAGGGGGGGCGAACTATGGCTACACCTTC. Its translation is CASRSGGANYGYTF. V and J are TRBV28 and TRBJ1-2, with TRBD1 matching over 7 bases. V was pared by 6 bases and J by 2 bases, with 6 bases of the junction left unmatched. The CDR3 loop spans 14 amino acids. Germline-derived CDR1 and CDR2 are MDHEN and SYDVKM.

This clonotype was observed a handful of times. V usage is TRBV6-6 and J usage is TRBJ2-7; perhaps TRBD2 as D (6 bases). The ends were cut back, 2 bases at V and 0 bases at J, with 11 bases in the middle. The CDR3 covers 15 residues. Germline V CDR1 and CDR2: MNHNY, SVGAGI (reference sequence). The chain's CDR3 is CASSYGGVSSYEQYF. The CDR3 DNA follows: TGTGCCAGCAGTTACGGCGGGGTGAGCTCCTACGAGCAGTACTTC.